These T cell receptor beta chains were read from a single sample in a study of OX40 agonist ivuxolimab in advanced cancers. Libraries were prepared by immunoSEQ multiplex PCR; TCRdb keeps only in-frame clonotypes and omits some of them. The sample carries about 110,000 clones, 90% recorded once. This specimen was CD4+ or CD8+ T cells sorted from blood, taken in a trial of the OX40 agonist ivuxolimab. These receptors all stem from an adult with an advanced solid tumor such as melanoma, head and neck, liver or kidney cancer. CDR3s include the opening cysteine and the closing phenylalanine or tryptophan. A D gene is named only where the DNA matches it firmly. Part of the rows lack a size; the others show once, few, many or a class for expanded clones.

J gene: TRBJ1-2
clone size: NA
D gene: TRBD1
V gene: TRBV6-4
CDR3 protein: CASSDNRGQGYTF
CDR3 DNA: TGTGCCAGCAGTGATAACAGGGGGCAAGGCTACACCTTC

J gene: TRBJ2-7
clone size: NA
D gene: TRBD1
V gene: TRBV9
CDR3 protein: CASSVGTGLSYEQYF
CDR3 DNA: TGTGCCAGCAGCGTTGGGACAGGGCTCTCCTACGAGCAGTACTTC

J gene: TRBJ1-5
clone size: NA
D gene: NA
V gene: TRBV7-2
CDR3 protein: CASSRWEGQPQHF
CDR3 DNA: TGTGCCAGCAGCCGCTGGGAGGGTCAGCCCCAGCATTTT

J gene: TRBJ2-1
clone size: NA
D gene: TRBD2
V gene: TRBV4-1
CDR3 protein: CASSQGLAGGRYGEQFF
CDR3 DNA: TGCGCCAGCAGCCAGGGTTTAGCGGGGGGTCGATACGGTGAGCAGTTCTTC

J gene: TRBJ2-7
clone size: NA
D gene: TRBD2
V gene: TRBV7-2
CDR3 protein: CASRLAGGYEQYF
CDR3 DNA: TGTGCCAGCAGGCTAGCGGGGGGGTACGAGCAGTACTTC

J gene: TRBJ1-2
clone size: NA
D gene: NA
V gene: TRBV5-1
CDR3 protein: CASRPTWGATYGYTF
CDR3 DNA: TGCGCCAGCAGACCTACGTGGGGCGCTACATATGGCTACACCTTC

J gene: TRBJ1-1
clone size: NA
D gene: NA
V gene: TRBV29-1
CDR3 protein: CSVVRGNTEAFF
CDR3 DNA: TGCAGCGTTGTTCGCGGGAACACTGAAGCTTTCTTT

J gene: TRBJ2-6
clone size: NA
D gene: NA
V gene: TRBV7-2
CDR3 protein: CASSLIGTTGANVLTF
CDR3 DNA: TGTGCCAGCAGCTTAATAGGGACAACTGGGGCCAACGTCCTGACTTTC

J gene: TRBJ2-3
clone size: NA
D gene: TRBD1
V gene: TRBV18
CDR3 protein: CASSHYRGDTQYF
CDR3 DNA: TGTGCCAGCTCCCACTACAGGGGGGATACGCAGTATTTT

J gene: TRBJ2-3
clone size: NA
D gene: TRBD2
V gene: TRBV5-6
CDR3 protein: CASSSLLAGGTDTQYF
CDR3 DNA: TGTGCCAGCAGCTCGTTACTAGCGGGGGGCACAGATACGCAGTATTTT

J gene: TRBJ1-5
clone size: NA
D gene: TRBD1
V gene: TRBV30
CDR3 protein: CAWSVTQGGSNQPQHF
CDR3 DNA: TGTGCCTGGAGTGTAACCCAGGGGGGTAGCAATCAGCCCCAGCATTTT

J gene: TRBJ2-3
clone size: NA
D gene: TRBD2
V gene: TRBV29-1
CDR3 protein: CSVGRAVGGFF
CDR3 DNA: TGCAGCGTGGGGAGGGCGGTTGGGGGTTTTTTT

J gene: TRBJ2-2
clone size: NA
D gene: NA
V gene: TRBV6-4
CDR3 protein: CASRWTVNTGELFF
CDR3 DNA: TGTGCCAGCAGATGGACGGTGAACACCGGGGAGCTGTTTTTT

J gene: TRBJ1-2
clone size: NA
D gene: NA
V gene: TRBV29-1
CDR3 protein: CSVESHRSRDYGYTF
CDR3 DNA: TGCAGCGTTGAAAGTCACCGATCCAGAGACTATGGCTACACCTTC

J gene: TRBJ2-1
clone size: NA
D gene: TRBD2
V gene: TRBV7-2
CDR3 protein: CASSASLRAGGPPEQFF
CDR3 DNA: TGTGCCAGCAGCGCCTCACTTAGAGCGGGGGGGCCCCCCGAGCAGTTCTTC

J gene: TRBJ2-1
clone size: NA
D gene: TRBD1
V gene: TRBV15
CDR3 protein: CATSRGDRGGGEFF
CDR3 DNA: TGTGCCACCAGCAGAGGGGACAGGGGAGGGGGAGAGTTCTTC

J gene: TRBJ2-5
clone size: NA
D gene: NA
V gene: TRBV5-1
CDR3 protein: CASSFPPPQETQYF
CDR3 DNA: TGCGCCAGCAGCTTCCCCCCTCCCCAAGAGACCCAGTACTTC

J gene: TRBJ1-4
clone size: NA
D gene: NA
V gene: TRBV9
CDR3 protein: CASSLQGTANEKLFF
CDR3 DNA: TGTGCCAGCAGCCTCCAGGGGACGGCTAATGAAAAACTGTTTTTT

J gene: TRBJ1-6
clone size: NA
D gene: TRBD1
V gene: TRBV2
CDR3 protein: CASSLDRVKSPLHF
CDR3 DNA: TGTGCCAGCAGCCTGGACAGGGTTAAATCACCCCTCCACTTT

J gene: TRBJ2-7
clone size: NA
D gene: TRBD1
V gene: TRBV6-1
CDR3 protein: CASRLGGQGYEQYF
CDR3 DNA: TGTGCCAGCCGGCTCGGGGGACAGGGCTACGAGCAGTACTTC

J gene: TRBJ1-6
clone size: NA
D gene: NA
V gene: TRBV28
CDR3 protein: CASSGQGSSYNSPLHF
CDR3 DNA: TGTGCCAGCAGTGGGCAGGGGAGCTCCTATAATTCACCCCTCCACTTT

J gene: TRBJ2-5
clone size: NA
D gene: NA
V gene: TRBV7-8
CDR3 protein: CASSLGSNQETQYF
CDR3 DNA: TGTGCCAGCAGCTTAGGGTCAAACCAAGAGACCCAGTACTTC

J gene: TRBJ2-7
clone size: NA
D gene: NA
V gene: TRBV7-2
CDR3 protein: CASSSGGGGAYEQYF
CDR3 DNA: TGTGCCAGCAGCTCTGGGGGCGGGGGAGCCTACGAGCAGTACTTC

J gene: TRBJ1-6
clone size: NA
D gene: NA
V gene: TRBV9
CDR3 protein: CASSVGGPMDSPLHF
CDR3 DNA: TGTGCCAGCAGCGTAGGGGGGCCGATGGATTCACCCCTCCACTTT

J gene: TRBJ1-1
clone size: once
D gene: TRBD1
V gene: TRBV30
CDR3 protein: CAWSKTGDTEAFF
CDR3 DNA: TGTGCCTGGAGTAAAACAGGGGACACTGAAGCTTTCTTT

J gene: TRBJ2-2
clone size: once
D gene: NA
V gene: TRBV28
CDR3 protein: CASSFWSGNTGELFF
CDR3 DNA: TGTGCCAGCAGTTTTTGGAGCGGGAACACCGGGGAGCTGTTTTTT

J gene: TRBJ2-7
clone size: NA
D gene: TRBD1
V gene: TRBV19
CDR3 protein: CASSRTGLGEQYF
CDR3 DNA: TGTGCCAGTAGTCGGACAGGGCTCGGCGAGCAGTACTTC

J gene: TRBJ2-3
clone size: NA
D gene: NA
V gene: TRBV14
CDR3 protein: CASSQALFGATQYF
CDR3 DNA: TGTGCCAGCAGCCAAGCCTTGTTTGGCGCAACGCAGTATTTT

J gene: TRBJ2-1
clone size: NA
D gene: TRBD2
V gene: TRBV6-1
CDR3 protein: CASSEGGSSYNEQFF
CDR3 DNA: TGTGCCAGCAGTGAGGGAGGGAGCTCCTACAATGAGCAGTTCTTC

J gene: TRBJ1-3
clone size: NA
D gene: NA
V gene: TRBV13
CDR3 protein: CASSFQSSGNTIYF
CDR3 DNA: TGTGCCAGCAGCTTTCAGTCCTCTGGAAACACCATATATTTT

J gene: TRBJ2-7
clone size: NA
D gene: NA
V gene: TRBV6-6
CDR3 protein: CASRGQTYEQYF
CDR3 DNA: TGTGCCAGCCGTGGGCAAACCTACGAGCAGTACTTC

J gene: TRBJ2-3
clone size: NA
D gene: TRBD1
V gene: TRBV5-1
CDR3 protein: CASSSGQPLGTDTQYF
CDR3 DNA: TGCGCCAGCAGCTCGGGACAGCCACTTGGCACAGATACGCAGTATTTT

J gene: TRBJ1-6
clone size: NA
D gene: NA
V gene: TRBV9
CDR3 protein: CASSVSAYLNNSPLHF
CDR3 DNA: TGTGCCAGCAGCGTTTCAGCCTACTTAAATAATTCACCCCTCCACTTT

J gene: TRBJ2-6
clone size: NA
D gene: TRBD1
V gene: TRBV28
CDR3 protein: CASTNLRDRGSGANVLTF
CDR3 DNA: TGTGCCAGCACGAACTTAAGAGACAGGGGCTCTGGGGCCAACGTCCTGACTTTC

J gene: TRBJ2-3
clone size: NA
D gene: NA
V gene: TRBV19
CDR3 protein: CASKSRGTDTQYF
CDR3 DNA: TGTGCCAGTAAGAGCAGGGGCACAGATACGCAGTATTTT

J gene: TRBJ1-6
clone size: NA
D gene: NA
V gene: TRBV30
CDR3 protein: CAWSTTSGPGSPLHF
CDR3 DNA: TGTGCCTGGAGTACGACGTCAGGACCTGGATCACCCCTCCACTTT

J gene: TRBJ1-4
clone size: NA
D gene: NA
V gene: TRBV7-9
CDR3 protein: CASSPRGVQGEKLFF
CDR3 DNA: TGTGCCAGCAGCCCGCGGGGCGTCCAAGGTGAAAAACTGTTTTTT

J gene: TRBJ2-3
clone size: few
D gene: NA
V gene: TRBV7-9
CDR3 protein: CASSQGWSTDTQYF
CDR3 DNA: TGTGCCAGCAGCCAGGGGTGGAGCACAGATACGCAGTATTTT

J gene: TRBJ2-1
clone size: NA
D gene: TRBD2
V gene: TRBV18
CDR3 protein: CASSSSWGGDPNEQFF
CDR3 DNA: TGTGCCAGCTCGTCGTCATGGGGAGGGGATCCCAATGAGCAGTTCTTC

J gene: TRBJ1-2
clone size: NA
D gene: NA
V gene: TRBV7-2
CDR3 protein: CASSPPGGYGYTF
CDR3 DNA: TGTGCCAGCAGCCCCCCCGGGGGATATGGCTACACCTTC

J gene: TRBJ2-7
clone size: NA
D gene: NA
V gene: TRBV19
CDR3 protein: CASSIGGGLLYYEQYF
CDR3 DNA: TGTGCCAGTAGTATCGGTGGAGGGTTATTATACTACGAGCAGTACTTC

J gene: TRBJ1-1
clone size: NA
D gene: NA
V gene: TRBV28
CDR3 protein: CASSLLNTEAFF
CDR3 DNA: TGTGCCAGCAGTTTGTTGAACACTGAAGCTTTCTTT

J gene: TRBJ1-1
clone size: NA
D gene: TRBD1
V gene: TRBV11-2
CDR3 protein: CASSSAGQGLKAFF
CDR3 DNA: TGTGCCAGCAGCTCCGCCGGACAGGGACTAAAAGCTTTCTTT

J gene: TRBJ2-4
clone size: NA
D gene: NA
V gene: TRBV19
CDR3 protein: CASSTIGWGRGGSKNIQYF
CDR3 DNA: TGTGCCAGTAGTACCATCGGTTGGGGAAGGGGTGGGAGCAAAAACATTCAGTACTTC

J gene: TRBJ2-3
clone size: NA
D gene: TRBD2
V gene: TRBV19
CDR3 protein: CASTPTPGTSGSTDTQYF
CDR3 DNA: TGTGCCAGTACCCCAACTCCCGGGACTAGCGGGAGCACAGATACGCAGTATTTT

J gene: TRBJ1-4
clone size: NA
D gene: NA
V gene: TRBV28
CDR3 protein: CASRDRDGTNEKLFF
CDR3 DNA: TGTGCCAGCAGAGACCGGGACGGAACTAATGAAAAACTGTTTTTT

J gene: TRBJ2-5
clone size: NA
D gene: NA
V gene: TRBV7-9
CDR3 protein: CASSLPDQETQYF
CDR3 DNA: TGTGCCAGCAGCTTACCAGATCAAGAGACCCAGTACTTC

J gene: TRBJ2-3
clone size: NA
D gene: TRBD1
V gene: TRBV9
CDR3 protein: CASNPIEGADTQYF
CDR3 DNA: TGTGCCAGCAACCCTATAGAGGGGGCGGATACGCAGTATTTT

J gene: TRBJ2-7
clone size: NA
D gene: TRBD1
V gene: TRBV10-3
CDR3 protein: CAISDRGYYEQYF
CDR3 DNA: TGTGCCATCTCGGACAGGGGGTACTACGAGCAGTACTTC

J gene: TRBJ2-3
clone size: NA
D gene: NA
V gene: TRBV30
CDR3 protein: CAFTPRTVIADTQYF
CDR3 DNA: TGTGCCTTCACCCCCCGGACGGTGATAGCAGATACGCAGTATTTT

J gene: TRBJ2-1
clone size: NA
D gene: NA
V gene: TRBV29-1
CDR3 protein: CSARRGSEQFF
CDR3 DNA: TGCAGCGCCCGTCGCGGCAGTGAGCAGTTCTTC

J gene: TRBJ2-3
clone size: NA
D gene: TRBD2
V gene: TRBV29-1
CDR3 protein: CSAQTSAAGTDTQYF
CDR3 DNA: TGCAGCGCGCAGACTAGCGCGGCGGGCACAGATACGCAGTATTTT